Listed here are 20 T cell receptor beta chains from one sample, sequenced in a study of T cells in Graves' hyperthyroidism and ophthalmopathy. What was amplified from RNA transcripts were TCR beta CDR3 regions. First-round RT-PCR of the TCR CDR3 relied on the HTBI primer set. TCRdb re-called the multiplex PCR reads with MiXCR, one entry per CDR3 protein. The data contain around 300,000 distinct CDR3 sequences, roughly 13% of them singletons. The sequencing sample was made of blood. The receptors originated from a woman in her thirties or forties with Graves' ophthalmopathy.

The chain uses TRBV5-1 and TRBJ2-2; a possible D gene is TRBD1 (5 bases). Germline lookup yields CDR1 SGHRS and CDR2 YFSETQ. The CDR3 loop spans 14 amino acids. Trimming shortened V by 9 bases and J by 2 bases, and 14 bases separated the two germline ends. The CDR3 nucleotides read TGCGCCACCCGCACAGGAGTCAACACCGGGGAGCTGTTTTTT. It is translated as CATRTGVNTGELFF.

Comments on this clonotype: A far larger clone lies a single base away; this is likely a read error. The V call is TRBV12-3 or TRBV12-4, the J call TRBJ1-3; D is undetermined. This CDR3 is built from 11 residues. The CDR3 nucleotides are TGTGCCGGCAGTTTCCGAAACACCATATATTTT. This sequence encodes CAGSFRNTIYF.

This clonotype was seen a handful of times. The CDR3 nucleotides are TGTGCCAGCAGCTTGGGGACAGGGGACCCCATGAACACTGAAGCTTTCTTT. It codes for CASSLGTGDPMNTEAFF. The rearrangement joins TRBV5-6 to TRBJ1-1; 9 positions agree with TRBD1. V shed 0 bases and J 0 bases; nucleotides not matched to a gene: 6. The germline gives CDR1 SGHDT, CDR2 YYEEEE. The CDR3 loop spans 17 amino acids.

This clonotype appeared many times. The chain combines TRBV7-6 with TRBJ2-1; 12 positions match TRBD2. The CDR3 covers 17 residues. CDR1 is SGHVS and CDR2 is FNYEAQ in the germline V gene. The V segment lost 3 bases and the J segment 4 bases; nucleotides outside the gene matches: 7. The CDR3 region is CASSFLFGTSGYNEQFF. For the CDR3, the DNA is TGTGCCAGCAGCTTCCTTTTCGGGACTAGCGGGTACAATGAGCAGTTCTTC.

The table lists this clonotype with many counts. The chain links TRBV12-3 or TRBV12-4 to TRBJ1-4, with D perhaps TRBD1 (5 bases). The CDR3 has 16 amino acids. Trimming cost V 1 base and J 0 bases, with 9 bases left between them. CDR3 in amino acids: CASSLGRVPTNEKLFF. Here the CDR3 DNA reads TGTGCCAGCAGTTTAGGCAGGGTGCCAACTAATGAAAAACTGTTTTTT.

V usage is TRBV3-1 and J usage is TRBJ2-1, with 10 bases aligning to TRBD2. With V trimmed by 2 bases and J by 7 bases, 5 bases remained unmatched. CDR3 length: 15 amino acids. CDR1 is LGHDT and CDR2 is YNNKEL in the germline V gene (reference sequence). The CDR3 bases are TGTGCCAGCAGCCAAAACCCGGGACTAGCGAATGAGCAGTTCTTC. Its translation is CASSQNPGLANEQFF.

This clonotype appeared many times. The rearrangement uses TRBV6-5 and TRBJ2-7; TRBD1 agrees at 10 bases. V was clipped by 2 bases and J by 6 bases; unmatched bases: 7. The germline V gene encodes CDR1 MNHEY and CDR2 SVGAGI. There are 15 residues in the CDR3. The CDR3: CASSYAGQGSAEQYF. DNA for the CDR3: TGTGCCAGCAGTTACGCGGGACAGGGGTCGGCCGAGCAGTACTTC.

This clonotype was seen at least ten times. This chain uses TRBV6-1 with TRBJ1-1, with D unclear. CDR3 length: 16 residues. CDR1 is MNHNS, CDR2 SASEGT, per germline. V was trimmed by 2 bases and J by 3 bases, leaving 16 bases between them. For the CDR3, the DNA is TGTGCCAGCAGTGAAATTCGGGGTCGGCCCTACACTGAAGCTTTCTTT. It codes for CASSEIRGRPYTEAFF.

In this sample, this clonotype turned up many times. V and J are TRBV24-1 and TRBJ1-1; D unclear. CDR3 length: 12 residues. CDR1 and CDR2 (germline): KGHDR, SFDVKD. V was pared by 2 bases and J by 5 bases, with 5 bases between. The CDR3 bases are TGTGCCACCAGTGATTCGGGAACTGAAGCTTTCTTT. Protein sequence: CATSDSGTEAFF.

This clonotype was counted many times. The gene calls are TRBV14 and TRBJ2-1; D is ambiguous. CDR1 and CDR2 from the germline V gene are SGHDN and FVKESK. The CDR3 has 11 amino acids. V lost 0 bases, J lost 9 bases, and 3 bases lay in between. CDR3 residues: CASSQDSEQFF. The CDR3 DNA follows: TGTGCCAGCAGCCAAGATAGTGAGCAGTTCTTC.

This clonotype came up many times. The V and J genes are TRBV6-1 and TRBJ2-1; 9 positions agree with TRBD2. The CDR3 consists of 14 residues. Trimming cost V 5 bases and J 8 bases; bases outside gene matches: 7. Germline V lookup: CDR1 MNHNS, CDR2 SASEGT. This CDR3 reads CASSLAGGPYEQFF. CDR3 coding DNA: TGTGCCAGCAGTCTGGCGGGGGGGCCGTATGAGCAGTTCTTC.

This clonotype was seen repeatedly, ten times or more. This chain connects TRBV18 to TRBJ2-3; 8 bases map to TRBD2. The junction had 4 bases not matched to a gene; V was cut back by 2 bases and J by 3 bases. The V gene's germline CDR1 is KGHSH and CDR2 LQKENI. CDR3 size: 15 residues. The CDR3 reads CASSPRSGSTDTQYF. CDR3 DNA sequence: TGTGCCAGCTCACCAAGGAGCGGGAGTACAGATACGCAGTATTTT.

This chain uses TRBV20-1 with TRBJ1-5, with D possibly TRBD1 on 5 matching bases. The V end was cut by 6 bases, the J end by 2 bases, with 11 bases between. Per the germline V gene, CDR1 is DFQATT and CDR2 is SNEGSKA (reference sequence). This CDR3 spans 13 amino acids. CDR3: CSAGGTGNQPQHF. CDR3 DNA sequence: TGCAGTGCCGGAGGGACCGGCAATCAGCCCCAGCATTTT.

Many counts were recorded for this clonotype. This chain joins TRBV9 and TRBJ2-1; D is undetermined. Germline V gene lookup returns CDR1 SGDLS and CDR2 YYNGEE. Trimming took off 0 bases at V and 7 bases at J, with 8 bases between the two ends. The CDR3 has 13 residues. CDR3 sequence: CASSVGLGNEQFF. CDR3 DNA: TGTGCCAGCAGCGTAGGTTTGGGGAATGAGCAGTTCTTC.

Regarding this clonotype: A much larger clone lies a single base off, so this may be a read error. The V gene is TRBV12-3 or TRBV12-4, the J gene TRBJ1-2; 8 nucleotides match TRBD1. There are 15 residues in the CDR3. The CDR3 sequence is CVSSVTGTGVYGYTF. The CDR3 DNA reads as TGTGTCAGCAGTGTTACCGGGACAGGAGTCTATGGCTACACCTTC.

This clonotype was detected many times. The chain's CDR3 is CASSTGLAGGGYEQYF. The CDR3 DNA reads TGTGCCAGCAGTACCGGACTAGCGGGGGGGGGTTACGAGCAGTACTTC. This chain connects TRBV6-1 to TRBJ2-7, with 15 bases that match TRBD2. Trimming cost V 5 bases and J 4 bases; bases outside gene matches: 6. This CDR3 has 16 residues. Germline-derived CDR1 and CDR2 are MNHNS and SASEGT.

V usage is TRBV4-2 and J usage is TRBJ2-7; TRBD1 is a possible D gene (6 bases). Per germline, CDR1 LGHNA and CDR2 YNFKEQ. The V gene lost 4 bases and the J gene lost 6 bases, with 22 bases spanning the gap. The CDR3 extends over 16 amino acids. CDR3 sequence reads: CASSLKTGTLLPEQYF. CDR3 nucleotides: TGTGCCAGCAGCCTAAAAACCGGGACACTCCTGCCCGAGCAGTACTTC.

The chain employs TRBV12-3 or TRBV12-4 and TRBJ2-7; possibly TRBD1 or TRBD2 for D (5 bases each). Trimming cost V 6 bases and J 6 bases, with 12 bases left between them. This CDR3 has 12 residues. CDR3 sequence (DNA): TGTGCCAGCAGCCGAGGGGAACTCGAGCAGTACTTC. The encoded protein is CASSRGELEQYF.

Notes on this clonotype: Because the CDR3 is missing its conserved closing phenylalanine or tryptophan, this is likely a read error. The J gene is TRBJ1-1, the V gene TRBV5-1; 8 bases align to TRBD1. This CDR3 region has 14 residues. V dropped 4 bases and J dropped 1; count of bases not matched to a gene: 3. Looked up from germline, CDR1 is SGHRS and CDR2 is YFSETQ. In DNA, the CDR3 is TGCGCCAGCAGCCCCGGGACAGGGAACACTGAAGCTTTCCTT. Translation: CASSPGTGNTEAFL.

Details on this clonotype: The junction departs from germline at one end; a sequencing error may be responsible. J is TRBJ1-2 and V is TRBV27; no clear D gene. The germline CDR1 and CDR2 sequences are MNHEY and SMNVEV (reference sequence). The CDR3 has 13 residues. The CDR3 DNA reads as TGTGCCAGCAGTTTAAGTCATAACCATGGCTACACCTTC. Its protein product is CASSLSHNHGYTF.